The 15 T cell receptor beta chains in this list originate from one sample, sequenced in a study of blood T cell repertoires in COVID-19. Sequencing was performed with immunoSEQ multiplex PCR; in TCRdb, only in-frame clones are kept and a portion is missing. The sample shows 150,000 to 200,000 clones, around 84% of them seen only once. What was sequenced was PBMCs or T cells enriched from blood (not recorded which). These receptors came from a man in his fifties or sixties who had recovered from COVID-19.

CDR3 region: CASRSSTVGGYGYTF. CDR3 sequence (DNA): TGCGCCAGCAGGAGTAGCACCGTGGGAGGCTATGGCTACACCTTC. This chain uses TRBV10-2 with TRBJ1-2, with D unresolved. V dropped 6 bases and J dropped 4 bases, with 18 bases sitting between them. This CDR3 contains 15 residues. Per the germline V gene, CDR1 is WSHSY and CDR2 is SAAADI.

The CDR3 reads CASRGATPFAFF. CDR3 nucleotide sequence: TGTGCCAGCAGGGGGGCTACCCCTTTCGCTTTCTTT. V and J are TRBV28 and TRBJ1-1, with a tentative D call TRBD1 (6 bases). Germline CDR1 reads MDHEN; CDR2 reads SYDVKM. The CDR3 is made up of 12 amino acids. V lost 6 bases, J lost 11 bases, and 16 bases lay in between.

Of note for this clone: Mismatch with germline at one junction end may stem from a read error. The chain employs TRBV10-1 and TRBJ1-2, with D perhaps matching TRBD1 (6 bases). The CDR3 is 13 amino acids. Germline V gives CDR1 WNHNN, CDR2 SYGVQD (reference sequence). For the CDR3, the DNA is TGCGCCACCAGTACAGGGATCGGCTATGGCTACACCTTC. Protein product: CATSTGIGYGYTF.

The chain carries TRBV20-1 and TRBJ2-7; D not resolved. With 6 bases removed from V and 6 bases from J, the gap between germline ends came to 12 bases. CDR3 length equals 11 residues. Germline V gives CDR1 DFQATT, CDR2 SNEGSKA (reference sequence). CDR3 nucleotides: TGCAGTGCAACCGTGAACGGCGAGCAGTACTTC. This translates into CSATVNGEQYF.

V and J are TRBV16 and TRBJ2-2; D may be TRBD2 (6 bases). The CDR3 totals 15 residues. V was cut by 1 base and J by 4 bases, with 10 bases left in between. The germline gives CDR1 KGHSY, CDR2 FQNENV. CDR3 DNA sequence: TGTGCCAGCAGCCAATTGGGGGGAACCACCGGGGAGCTGTTTTTT. Translated, it gives CASSQLGGTTGELFF.

The chain employs TRBV9 and TRBJ1-2, with a tentative D call TRBD1 (6 bases). This CDR3 contains 12 residues. V was trimmed by 5 bases and J by 4 bases, leaving 9 bases between them. Per germline, CDR1 SGDLS and CDR2 YYNGEE. As DNA, the CDR3 is TGTGCCAGCAGTCCGGACAGCTATGGCTACACCTTC. Protein product: CASSPDSYGYTF.

The chain combines TRBV9 with TRBJ1-2; 7 nucleotides match TRBD1. With V trimmed by 4 bases and J by 7 bases, 22 bases remained unmatched. Germline CDR1 reads SGDLS; CDR2 reads YYNGEE. The CDR3 contains 18 residues. For the CDR3, the DNA is TGTGCCAGCAGCCCACGAGACAGGGAGTTTGCTACCGTTGGTGGCTACACCTTC. Its translation is CASSPRDREFATVGGYTF.

This clone was counted between two and nine times. The rearrangement uses TRBV3-1 (or the pseudogene TRBV3-2) and TRBJ1-2; D might be TRBD1 (6 bases). The CDR3 totals 12 residues. From germline, CDR1 is LGHDT and CDR2 YNNKEL (reference sequence). The germline V and J ends were trimmed by 5 bases and 8 bases, with 12 bases remaining between them. The CDR3 sequence is CASSAGARGYTF. For the CDR3, the DNA is TGTGCCAGCAGCGCAGGGGCCCGGGGCTACACCTTC.

This chain connects TRBV7-9 to TRBJ2-3; 11 nucleotides agree with TRBD2. Germline V gene data show CDR1 as SEHNR and CDR2 as FQNEAQ (reference sequence). Trimming removed 3 bases from V and 4 bases from J; junction bases left unmatched: 0. This CDR3 spans 14 amino acids. The chain's CDR3 is CASSLTSGADTQYF. The CDR3 DNA follows: TGTGCCAGCAGCTTGACTAGCGGGGCAGATACGCAGTATTTT.

The V call is TRBV30, the J call TRBJ1-6; 9 nucleotides agree with TRBD1. There are 13 residues in the CDR3. The germline gives CDR1 GTSNPN, CDR2 SVGIG (reference sequence). V was pared by 3 bases and J by 10 bases, with 4 bases of the junction left unmatched. The CDR3 region is CAWRGQGWSPLHF. CDR3 DNA sequence: TGTGCCTGGAGGGGACAGGGATGGTCACCCCTCCACTTT.

About this clone: Other DNA sequences of this sample code for an identical CDR3. CDR3 nucleotide sequence: TGTGCCTGGCGGGGGGGACAGGGGGCAGATTGGTACTATGGCTACACCTTC. Protein sequence: CAWRGGQGADWYYGYTF. The chain couples TRBV30 to TRBJ1-2, with 12 bases that match TRBD1. Looked up from germline, CDR1 is GTSNPN and CDR2 is SVGIG (reference sequence). This CDR3 spans 17 amino acids. V lost 5 bases and J lost 3; bases outside the gene matches: 13.

This clone has more than one count but fewer than ten. The chain employs TRBV28 and TRBJ1-1, with D unclear. The CDR3 runs to 15 residues. CDR1 and CDR2 (germline): MDHEN, SYDVKM. Trimming took off 6 bases at V and 1 base at J, with 15 bases between the two ends. CDR3 sequence (DNA): TGTGCCAGCAGCCCGCCGGAGCACCCGAACACTGAAGCTTTCTTT. This gives the protein CASSPPEHPNTEAFF.

The rearrangement joins TRBV5-6 to TRBJ2-2, with TRBD1 matching over 10 bases. From germline, CDR1 is SGHDT and CDR2 YYEEEE. The CDR3 covers 14 residues. V was pared by 4 bases and J by 6 bases, with 3 bases of the junction left unmatched. The DNA for the CDR3 is TGTGCCAGCAGCATCGGGACAGGGGCCGGGGAGCTGTTTTTT. Its translation: CASSIGTGAGELFF.

This sequence joins TRBV5-1 and TRBJ1-5; D is unresolved. The CDR3 has 15 residues. The V and J ends lost 0 bases and 1 base respectively, with 8 bases between them. In germline, CDR1 is SGHRS, CDR2 YFSETQ. The CDR3 nucleotides are TGCGCCAGCAGCTTGGGCCCGGGGAGCAATCAGCCCCAGCATTTT. It codes for CASSLGPGSNQPQHF.

This clone was counted a single time. The rearrangement links TRBV19 to TRBJ1-1; 10 bases match TRBD1. There are 16 residues in the CDR3. V lost 5 bases, J lost 1 base, and 7 bases stayed unmatched. The V gene's germline CDR1 is LNHDA and CDR2 SQIVND (reference sequence). CDR3 sequence: CASSLRTGGGNTEAFF. CDR3 nucleotide sequence: TGTGCCAGTAGTCTCCGGACAGGGGGGGGGAACACTGAAGCTTTCTTT. Full variable domain (remainder filled in from reference TRBV19 and TRBJ1-1): DGGITQSPKYLFRKEGQNVTLSCEQNLNHDAMYWYRQDPGQGLRLIYYSQIVNDFQKGDIAEGYSVSREKKESFPLTVTSAQKNPTAFYLCASSLRTGGGNTEAFFGQGTRLTVV.